This passage covers 5 T cell receptor beta chains from one sample sequenced in a study of blood T cell repertoires in COVID-19. Only in-frame clones appear in the TCRdb table, and some are missing; sequencing was by immunoSEQ multiplex PCR. Among 220,000 or so clones listed, about three quarters were seen once. Sequencing was carried out using peripheral blood. Receptors were obtained from a woman aged 70-85 years with acute or convalescent COVID-19.

The chain is built from TRBV7-2 and TRBJ2-7; D remains ambiguous. Germline V lookup: CDR1 SGHTA, CDR2 FQGNSA. The CDR3 totals 15 residues. Between the trimmed V and J ends, which lost 6 bases and 0 bases, there was a span of 15 bases. In DNA form, the CDR3 reads TGTGCCAGCAGTTCCTCTAGACGGTTCTCCTACGAGCAGTACTTC. Protein: CASSSSRRFSYEQYF.

This chain links TRBV30 with TRBJ2-1; D remains unclear. The CDR3 is made up of 11 amino acids. Germline V gene lookup returns CDR1 GTSNPN and CDR2 SVGIG (reference sequence). Trimming left V 7 bases short and J 3 bases short, with 7 bases between. CDR3 DNA: TGTGCCTATCGGAGCTACAATGAGCAGTTCTTC. Its translation is CAYRSYNEQFF. The full variable domain, with the rest looked up from reference TRBV30 and TRBJ2-1, is SQTIHQWPATLVQPVGSPLSLECTVEGTSNPNLYWYRQAAGRGLQLLFYSVGIGQISSEVPQNLSASRPQDRQFILSSKKLLLSDSGFYLCAYRSYNEQFFGPGTRLTVL.

This CDR3 reads CASSPPGTGAYEQYF. CDR3 nucleotide sequence: TGCGCCAGCAGCCCTCCCGGGACAGGCGCCTACGAGCAGTACTTC. This chain connects TRBV5-1 to TRBJ2-7; 8 bases fit TRBD1. V shed 4 bases and J 2 bases; nucleotides not matched to a gene: 8. Germline CDR1 is SGHRS and CDR2 is YFSETQ. CDR3 length: 15 residues.

The chain employs TRBV19 and TRBJ2-6; 12 bases match TRBD1. V lost 5 bases to trimming and J lost 1 base; unmatched junction nucleotides: 6. This CDR3 is built from 18 residues. Looked up from germline, CDR1 is LNHDA and CDR2 is SQIVND (reference sequence). CDR3 sequence: CASSPGDRGRSGANVLTF. CDR3 DNA: TGTGCCAGTAGTCCCGGGGACAGGGGGCGTTCTGGGGCCAACGTCCTGACTTTC. The full variable domain, completed using reference TRBV19 and TRBJ2-6, is DGGITQSPKYLFRKEGQNVTLSCEQNLNHDAMYWYRQDPGQGLRLIYYSQIVNDFQKGDIAEGYSVSREKKESFPLTVTSAQKNPTAFYLCASSPGDRGRSGANVLTFGAGSRLTVL.

The gene calls are TRBV7-9 and TRBJ2-7; 10 bases line up with TRBD2. The CDR3 has 17 residues. After removal of 2 bases from V and 1 base from J, the junction contained 8 bases not matched to a gene. Germline assignment: CDR1 SEHNR and CDR2 FQNEAQ (reference sequence). The CDR3: CASSLSLAGDPSYEQYF. CDR3 DNA sequence: TGTGCCAGCAGCTTATCCCTAGCGGGGGACCCGTCCTACGAGCAGTACTTC.